The 2 T cell receptor beta chains presented below share a single source sample, sequenced in a study of T cell responses to AZD1222 COVID-19 vaccine. The assay was immunoSEQ multiplex PCR, and TCRdb's table has in-frame clones only and misses some. Here the sample spans more than 250,000 clones, 85% to 95% being singletons. Sequencing used peripheral blood, obtained on day 0 of AZD1222 vaccination. The receptors shown here come from an adult in good health.

The chain uses TRBV7-3 and TRBJ1-2; 9 nucleotides align to TRBD1. V dropped 5 bases and J dropped 4; count of bases not matched to a gene: 2. CDR1 and CDR2 (germline): SGHTA, FQGTGA. The CDR3 is 13 amino acids. CDR3 nucleotide sequence: TGTGCCAGCAGCAAGGGACAGGGCTATGGCTACACCTTC. Amino acid sequence: CASSKGQGYGYTF.

The V and J genes are TRBV9 and TRBJ1-1; TRBD1 matches at 7 bases. The ends lost 0 bases at V and 4 bases at J; junction bases unmatched: 6. CDR1 SGDLS and CDR2 YYNGEE come from the germline V gene. This CDR3 is 15 amino acids long. The CDR3 nucleotides are TGTGCCAGCAGCGTAGAACCGACAGGGACCACTGAAGCTTTCTTT. It codes for CASSVEPTGTTEAFF.